What follows is one T cell receptor beta chain and its context. This record belongs to a study of blood T cell repertoires in COVID-19. In the original analysis: Estimated nucleated cell counts came from reference gene primer amplification. Sequenced by immunoSEQ multiplex PCR; TCRdb stores in-frame clones only, minus some. V and J calls and clone size are as listed in that table; D and trimming were resolved from the DNA. The sample carries tens of thousands of clones, approximately 82% recorded once. CDR1 and CDR2 from the germline V gene are LNHDA and SQIVND (reference sequence). The junction had 4 bases not matched to a gene; V was cut back by 6 bases and J by 1 base. The CDR3 runs 14 residues.

The source of this sequence is a human donor in a cohort sampled during active COVID-19. The V and J genes are TRBV19 and TRBJ2-3; 7 nucleotides agree with TRBD2. Sequencing used peripheral blood. CDR3 in DNA: TGTGCCAGTAGATCTGGGGGGGGCACAGATACGCAGTATTTT. As protein: CASRSGGGTDTQYF.